Below are 13 T cell receptor beta chains sequenced from a single sample in a study of T cells in Graves' hyperthyroidism and ophthalmopathy. Researchers took RNA transcripts and amplified the TCR beta CDR3 regions from them. The HTBI primer set drove a first-round RT-PCR of the TCR CDR3. TCRdb itself ran the multiplex PCR reads through MiXCR, one entry per CDR3 protein. In the table there are under 350,000 distinct CDR3 sequences, about 18% of which are singletons. Sequenced: blood. These receptor sequences come from a woman aged 55-69 years with Graves' ophthalmopathy.

This clonotype came up a few times. This sequence joins TRBV3-1 and TRBJ2-2; D might be TRBD1 (6 bases). This CDR3 has 14 amino acids. Germline V CDR1 and CDR2: LGHDT, YNNKEL (reference sequence). V was shortened by 8 bases and J by 7 bases, with 17 bases between the two germline ends. CDR3 bases: TGTGCCAGCGGAACAGGGTTCGGCTTCGGGGAGCTGTTTTTT. This gives the protein CASGTGFGFGELFF. Together with reference TRBV3-1 and TRBJ2-2, the CDR3 gives the full variable domain: DTAVSQTPKYLVTQMGNDKSIKCEQNLGHDTMYWYKQDSKKFLKIMFSYNNKELIINETVPNRFSPKSPDKAHLNLHINSLELGDSAVYFCASGTGFGFGELFFGEGSRLTVL.

This clonotype has ten or more counts. This chain links TRBV3-1 with TRBJ2-7, with D maybe TRBD1 (6 bases). This CDR3 contains 13 residues. Germline loops: CDR1 LGHDT, CDR2 YNNKEL (reference sequence). V lost 5 bases, J lost 3 bases, and 11 bases lay in between. CDR3 residues: CASSSGDIYEQYF. The CDR3 region has the DNA TGTGCCAGCAGCTCAGGGGACATCTACGAGCAGTACTTC.

This clonotype was counted at least ten times. The V and J genes are TRBV5-1 and TRBJ1-2, with D possibly being TRBD1 (5 bases). The CDR3 runs to 14 residues. V was pared by 7 bases and J by 8 bases, with 21 bases between. Germline values: CDR1 SGHRS, CDR2 YFSETQ. The DNA of the CDR3 is TGCGCCAGCGGTCCCACGGAGGGGATACAAGGCTACACCTTC. Encoded protein: CASGPTEGIQGYTF. Full variable domain (rest looked up from reference TRBV5-1 and TRBJ1-2): KAGVTQTPRYLIKTRGQQVTLSCSPISGHRSVSWYQQTPGQGLQFLFEYFSETQRNKGNFPGRFSGRQFSNSRSEMNVSTLELGDSALYLCASGPTEGIQGYTFGSGTRLTVV.

This clonotype was counted a single time. A much larger clone differs from this one at a single base, so this may be a read error. This chain joins TRBV7-2 and TRBJ2-1; D is ambiguous. Trimming removed 5 bases from V and 11 bases from J, with 16 bases in between. CDR1 and CDR2 (germline): SGHTA, FQGNSA. The CDR3 consists of 13 residues. The CDR3 region has the DNA TGTGCCAGCAGCCTCTTACCACTAACTAAGCAGTTCTTC. Amino acid sequence: CASSLLPLTKQFF.

This clonotype was counted once. This clone may be a read error of a much larger clone one base away. The chain employs TRBV7-6 and TRBJ2-1; 15 bases map to TRBD2. This CDR3 region has 16 residues. Germline values: CDR1 SGHVS, CDR2 FNYEAQ. The CDR3 region has the DNA TGTGCCAGCAGCGCGGGACTAGCGGGGGGATACAATGAGCAGCTCTTC. It is translated as CASSAGLAGGYNEQLF.

This clonotype was observed at least ten times. The chain carries TRBV28 and TRBJ2-7; D possibly uses TRBD1 or TRBD2 (5 bases each). The CDR3 sequence is 15 residues long. CDR1 and CDR2 (germline): MDHEN, SYDVKM. Deletions cut 2 bases from V and 0 bases from J, with 11 bases between. CDR3 in amino acids: CASSLIGASSYEQYF. CDR3 DNA sequence: TGTGCCAGCAGTTTAATCGGGGCAAGCTCCTACGAGCAGTACTTC.

This clonotype showed up many times. V is TRBV20-1 and J is TRBJ2-3; D might be TRBD1 (5 bases). Per germline, CDR1 DFQATT and CDR2 SNEGSKA (reference sequence). The CDR3 spans 15 residues. The V end was cut by 3 bases, the J end by 6 bases, with 19 bases between. CDR3 nucleotide sequence: TGCAGTGCTAGGAGGTCGTCTAATTCAGGGGATACGCAGTATTTT. Translated, it gives CSARRSSNSGDTQYF.

The J gene is TRBJ2-7, the V gene TRBV11-2, with 11 positions matching TRBD2. The trim removed 1 base at V and 4 bases at J, leaving 3 bases unmatched. Germline-derived CDR1 and CDR2 are SGHAT and FQNNGV. CDR3 length: 15 amino acids. CDR3 in amino acids: CASSLVASGGYEQYF. The CDR3 DNA sequence: TGTGCCAGCAGCTTAGTGGCTAGCGGGGGGTACGAGCAGTACTTC.

The V gene is TRBV6-2 or TRBV6-3, the J gene TRBJ2-5, with D tentatively TRBD1 (6 bases). The germline V gene has CDR1 MNHEY and CDR2 SVGEGT. The V and J ends lost 2 bases and 2 bases respectively, with 21 bases between them. This CDR3 is built from 18 residues. The CDR3 region is CASSYVHIQGFRQETQYF. The CDR3 DNA reads TGTGCCAGCAGTTACGTTCACATACAGGGATTCAGACAAGAGACCCAGTACTTC.

This clonotype was found a few times. The CDR3, as DNA: TGCAGTGCTAGTACGGAGACCCAGTACTTC. Its translation: CSASTETQYF. The V call is TRBV20-1, the J call TRBJ2-5, with D unclear. Germline CDR1 is DFQATT and CDR2 is SNEGSKA (reference sequence). Trimming removed 3 bases at V and 5 bases at J, with 4 bases between. CDR3 size: 10 residues.

This chain connects TRBV19 to TRBJ1-2; D is possibly TRBD1 (6 bases). Between the trimmed V and J ends, which lost 3 bases and 3 bases, there was a span of 11 bases. The CDR3 runs 14 residues. Germline V gene sequence: CDR1 LNHDA, CDR2 SQIVND (reference sequence). This CDR3 is CASSIRTVDYGYTF. In DNA form, the CDR3 reads TGTGCCAGTAGTATTCGGACAGTCGACTATGGCTACACCTTC.

The CDR3 spells CSAGPTDTQYF. The DNA for the CDR3 is TGCAGCGCTGGCCCCACAGATACGCAGTATTTT. The chain employs TRBV29-1 and TRBJ2-3; D uncertain. V was trimmed by 7 bases and J by 2 bases, leaving 7 bases between them. This CDR3 region has 11 residues. Germline CDR1 SQVTM, CDR2 ANQGSEA.

This chain links TRBV5-1 with TRBJ1-2, with TRBD1 as a possible D gene (6 bases). CDR1 and CDR2 from the germline V gene are SGHRS and YFSETQ. The CDR3 extends over 15 amino acids. The V end lost 4 bases, the J end lost 4 bases, and 17 bases lay between the germline ends. The CDR3 is CASSPGGGRAYGYTF. The CDR3, as DNA: TGCGCCAGCAGCCCGGGCGGGGGGCGTGCCTATGGCTACACCTTC.